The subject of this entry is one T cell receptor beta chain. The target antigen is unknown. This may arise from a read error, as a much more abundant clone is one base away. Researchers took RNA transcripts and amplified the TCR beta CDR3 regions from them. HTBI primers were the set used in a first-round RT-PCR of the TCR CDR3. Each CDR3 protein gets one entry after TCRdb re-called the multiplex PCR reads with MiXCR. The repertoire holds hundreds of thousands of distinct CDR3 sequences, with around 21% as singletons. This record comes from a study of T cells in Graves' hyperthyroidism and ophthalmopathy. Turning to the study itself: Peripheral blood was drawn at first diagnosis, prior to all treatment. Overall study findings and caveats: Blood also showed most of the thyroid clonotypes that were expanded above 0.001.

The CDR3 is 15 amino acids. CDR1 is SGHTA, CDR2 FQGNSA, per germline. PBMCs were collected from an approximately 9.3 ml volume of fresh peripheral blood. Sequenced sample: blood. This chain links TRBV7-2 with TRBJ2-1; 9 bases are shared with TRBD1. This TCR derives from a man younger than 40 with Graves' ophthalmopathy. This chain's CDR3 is CASSHGTGIGNGQFF. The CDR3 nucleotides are TGTGCCAGCAGCCACGGGACAGGGATTGGCAATGGGCAGTTCTTC.